This T cell receptor beta chain was profiled in a study of OX40 agonist ivuxolimab in advanced cancers. Whole-study findings and limits: Among expanded peripheral T cells, antigen specificity went undetermined. Among the lowest levels of clonal expansion were found in partial responders at 0.1-3.0 mg/kg.

On this clone itself: Its antigen is not known.

Repertoires were generated with immunoSEQ multiplex PCR, while TCRdb's copy carries only in-frame clones and drops some. The table has about 48,000 clones, around 89% seen once; the top ten hold roughly 30%. With baseline, cycle 4 day 1, and cycle 7 day 1 as timepoints, blood was sampled. The origin of this receptor is an adult with an advanced solid tumor such as melanoma, head and neck, liver or kidney cancer. Specimen: CD4+ or CD8+ T cells sorted from blood, collected in a trial of the OX40 agonist ivuxolimab.

CDR3 residues: CASSSGLAGYNEQFF. The CDR3 DNA follows: TGTGCCAGCAGCTCCGGACTAGCGGGCTACAATGAGCAGTTCTTC. The rearrangement joins TRBV7-3 to TRBJ2-1, with TRBD2 matching over 11 bases. The CDR3 has 15 amino acids. Trimming took 4 bases from V and 3 from J; bases not matched to a gene: 2. Germline V gene data show CDR1 as SGHTA and CDR2 as FQGTGA.